In its sample, the clone carrying this TCR beta chain was seen a few times. The sample is drawn from a study of blood T cell repertoires in COVID-19. Per the original data handling: Amplifying reference gene primers gave estimates of nucleated cell counts. Method: immunoSEQ multiplex PCR; TCRdb's copy keeps in-frame clones and lacks some. The V and J calls and clone size are taken from that table; D and trimming were inferred from the DNA. This sample has about 93,000 clones, with around 86% found just once. V was shortened by 11 bases and J by 7 bases, with 17 bases between the two germline ends. The CDR3 has 12 amino acids. Germline lookup yields CDR1 LNHDA and CDR2 SQIVND (reference sequence).

This chain links TRBV19 with TRBJ1-2; D is perhaps TRBD1 (6 bases). The sequenced sample was peripheral blood. The sequence was collected from a man aged 55 to 70 with COVID-19, enrolled during active disease. The CDR3 loop is CAGSQGIGGYTF. CDR3 nucleotides: TGTGCCGGATCACAGGGTATCGGTGGCTACACCTTC.